Below, 31 T cell receptor beta chains from the same sample are listed, as sequenced in a study of T cell clonotyping in hematopoietic cell transplantation. Repertoires were generated with immunoSEQ multiplex PCR, while TCRdb's copy carries only in-frame clones and drops some. The repertoire consists of roughly 12,000 clones, with approximately 51% occurring once and the leading ten covering around 9.9%. Material: peripheral blood mononuclear cells. These TCRs come from a middle-aged man in good health. Some clones in this sample may be carry-over from other donors' samples.

This clone turned up a few times. The chain recombines TRBV30 with TRBJ2-3, with 7 bases identical to TRBD2. V was pared by 8 bases and J by 6 bases, with 14 bases of the junction left unmatched. This CDR3 contains 14 residues. CDR1 and CDR2 from the germline V gene are GTSNPN and SVGIG (reference sequence). The CDR3, as DNA: TGTGCCAAGGATATCGGGGGGACCGGGGATACGCAGTATTTT. Translated, it gives CAKDIGGTGDTQYF.

The gene calls are TRBV25-1 and TRBJ1-2; unclear D gene. Germline CDR1 is MGHDK and CDR2 is SYGVNS. The CDR3 length is 14 residues. V gave up 1 base and J gave up 0 bases, with 6 bases separating them. The CDR3 protein is CASSELVSNYGYTF. For the CDR3, the DNA is TGTGCCAGCAGTGAATTAGTCTCTAACTATGGCTACACCTTC.

This clone is judged medium-sized (0.01 to 0.1%). The chain recombines TRBV9 with TRBJ2-1; the match to TRBD2 covers 7 bases. CDR3 length: 14 residues. Germline CDR1 reads SGDLS; CDR2 reads YYNGEE. V dropped 3 bases and J dropped 4; count of bases not matched to a gene: 4. The CDR3 DNA sequence: TGTGCCAGCAGCGAACTAGCGACTTACAATGAGCAGTTCTTC. It codes for CASSELATYNEQFF.

The V and J genes are TRBV30 and TRBJ1-3, with 7 bases identical to TRBD1. V was pared by 4 bases and J by 2 bases, with 2 bases of the junction left unmatched. CDR3 length: 13 amino acids. The germline CDR1 and CDR2 sequences are GTSNPN and SVGIG (reference sequence). The CDR3 is CAWNRGPGNTIYF. For the CDR3, the DNA is TGTGCCTGGAACAGGGGCCCTGGAAACACCATATATTTT.

This chain joins TRBV7-9 and TRBJ2-7; D is uncertain. Germline CDR1 and CDR2: SEHNR and FQNEAQ (reference sequence). The CDR3 is 9 amino acids. V lost 9 bases and J lost 5, with 5 bases in between. The CDR3 region has the DNA TGTGCCAGTGGCGACGAGCAGTACTTC. It specifies CASGDEQYF.

The J gene is TRBJ2-1, the V gene TRBV4-1; TRBD1 is a possible D gene (6 bases). Deletions cut 0 bases from V and 8 bases from J, with 20 bases between. Germline V lookup: CDR1 MGHRA, CDR2 YSYEKL. The CDR3 is made up of 17 amino acids. As DNA, the CDR3 is TGCGCCAGCAGCCAAGATAGGGGACAAGTACCCCCTTATGAGCAGTTCTTC. Translation gives CASSQDRGQVPPYEQFF.

This sequence joins TRBV2 and TRBJ1-2; a possible D gene is TRBD1 (6 bases). V lost 3 bases, J lost 6 bases, and 14 bases lay in between. Germline CDR1 and CDR2: SNHLY and FYNNEI. This CDR3 spans 14 amino acids. CDR3 loop: CASSERQAPNGYTF. CDR3 sequence (DNA): TGTGCCAGCAGTGAGAGACAGGCCCCTAATGGCTACACCTTC. The full variable domain, completed using reference TRBV2 and TRBJ1-2, is EPEVTQTPSHQVTQMGQEVILRCVPISNHLYFYWYRQILGQKVEFLVSFYNNEISEKSEIFDDQFSVERPDGSNFTLKIRSTKLEDSAMYFCASSERQAPNGYTFGSGTRLTVV.

This chain joins TRBV25-1 and TRBJ1-2; D not resolved. This CDR3 spans 13 amino acids. The V and J ends lost 3 bases and 4 bases respectively, with 9 bases between them. The germline V gene has CDR1 MGHDK and CDR2 SYGVNS. CDR3 sequence reads: CASSDSAIYGYTF. CDR3 nucleotides: TGTGCCAGCAGTGATTCGGCTATCTATGGCTACACCTTC.

The chain links TRBV5-1 to TRBJ2-3; the D is unclear. CDR3 length: 12 amino acids. From germline, CDR1 is SGHRS and CDR2 YFSETQ. Between the trimmed V and J ends, which lost 3 bases and 2 bases, there was a span of 4 bases. The CDR3 sequence is CASSWITDTQYF. In nucleotides, the CDR3 is TGCGCCAGCAGCTGGATCACAGATACGCAGTATTTT. Combining the CDR3 with reference TRBV5-1 and TRBJ2-3 gives the whole variable domain KAGVTQTPRYLIKTRGQQVTLSCSPISGHRSVSWYQQTPGQGLQFLFEYFSETQRNKGNFPGRFSGRQFSNSRSEMNVSTLELGDSALYLCASSWITDTQYFGPGTRLTVL.

The J gene is TRBJ2-3, the V gene TRBV5-6; 7 bases align to TRBD1. V gave up 4 bases and J gave up 5 bases; unmatched junction bases: 10. The CDR3 has 15 residues. Per germline, CDR1 SGHDT and CDR2 YYEEEE. DNA for the CDR3: TGTGCCAGCAGCGTCGACAGGGTTGGGGGAGATACGCAGTATTTT. Its protein product is CASSVDRVGGDTQYF.

This clone was picked up one time. This chain links TRBV30 with TRBJ2-5, with D maybe TRBD2 (6 bases). The assigned J gene may be wrong: the sequence end matches TRBJ2-7 better. Germline CDR1 reads GTSNPN; CDR2 reads SVGIG (reference sequence). The CDR3 length is 16 residues. CDR3 sequence: CAWSLGGGTGGYEQYF. The CDR3 DNA reads as TGTGCCTGGAGTTTGGGAGGCGGGACCGGGGGTTACGAGCAGTACTTC.

This clone has more than one count but fewer than ten. The chain joins TRBV2 to TRBJ1-4; the D gene is possibly TRBD1 (5 bases). The germline CDR1 and CDR2 sequences are SNHLY and FYNNEI. The CDR3 is made up of 14 amino acids. Trimming took off 3 bases at V and 2 bases at J, with 7 bases between the two ends. CDR3 DNA sequence: TGTGCCAGCAGTGATTCAGGGACTAATGAAAAACTGTTTTTT. Its protein product is CASSDSGTNEKLFF.

The chain couples TRBV4-1 to TRBJ2-4; unclear D gene. Germline CDR1 is MGHRA and CDR2 is YSYEKL. This CDR3 is built from 16 residues. The V end lost 1 base, the J end lost 0 bases, and 10 bases lay between the germline ends. The CDR3 DNA reads as TGCGCCAGCAGCCAAGGGGCTGCGCTAGCCAAAAACATTCAGTACTTC. This sequence encodes CASSQGAALAKNIQYF.

The chain recombines TRBV6-6 with TRBJ2-5, with D unresolved. The CDR3 has 11 amino acids. Per the germline V gene, CDR1 is MNHNY and CDR2 is SVGAGI (reference sequence). Trimming cost V 4 bases and J 2 bases, with 2 bases left between them. CDR3 bases: TGTGCCAGCAGTTCACAAGAGACCCAGTACTTC. Amino acid sequence: CASSSQETQYF.

J is TRBJ1-2 and V is TRBV4-2; 10 bases map to TRBD1. Germline V gene lookup returns CDR1 LGHNA and CDR2 YNFKEQ. J was trimmed by 1 base and V by 4 bases; bases with no gene match: 6. CDR3 length: 16 amino acids. CDR3 residues: CASSPGQGEGNYGYTF. The DNA for the CDR3 is TGTGCCAGCAGCCCTGGACAGGGGGAGGGTAACTATGGCTACACCTTC.

This chain connects TRBV6-6 to TRBJ2-7; TRBD2 matches at 12 bases. The germline gives CDR1 MNHNY, CDR2 SVGAGI (reference sequence). Trimming took 6 bases from V and 7 from J; bases not matched to a gene: 10. The CDR3 sequence is 15 residues long. As DNA, the CDR3 is TGTGCCAGCAGAGGGACTAGCGGGCGATCGGGGGAGCAGTACTTC. Residues: CASRGTSGRSGEQYF.

A single count supports this clone. This rearrangement joins TRBV28 to TRBJ1-6; 7 nucleotides agree with TRBD1. CDR1 and CDR2 from the germline V gene are MDHEN and SYDVKM. The CDR3 covers 12 residues. V shed 7 bases, J shed 15 bases, and the junction held 9 bases outside the gene matches. DNA of the CDR3: TGTGCCAGCACCCAACAGGGGTTGGTCCTCCACTTT. It is translated as CASTQQGLVLHF.

This clone was counted between two and nine times. The CDR3 sequence is CAWKTGVYGYTF. The CDR3 DNA reads TGTGCCTGGAAGACAGGGGTTTATGGCTACACCTTC. This rearrangement joins TRBV30 to TRBJ1-2; 8 bases agree with TRBD1. J gave up 5 bases and V 4 bases, and 3 bases lay outside the gene matches. The CDR3 runs to 12 residues. Germline V gene lookup returns CDR1 GTSNPN and CDR2 SVGIG (reference sequence).

This clone has a handful of counts. One end of the junction fails to match germline, which may point to a read error. The chain is built from TRBV7-3 and TRBJ2-7, with a possible D match to TRBD1 (5 bases). CDR1 SGHTA and CDR2 FQGTGA come from the germline V gene. This CDR3 is built from 13 residues. The CDR3 is CASSPDSSYEQCF. The CDR3 DNA reads TGTGCCAGCAGCCCCGACAGCTCCTACGAGCAGTGCTTC. The full variable domain, in which reference TRBV7-3 and TRBJ2-7 provide the parts outside the CDR3, is GAGVSQTPSNKVTEKGKYVELRCDPISGHTALYWYRQSLGQGPEFLIYFQGTGAADDSGLPNDRFFAVRPEGSVSTLKIQRTERGDSAVYLCASSPDSSYEQCFGPGTRLTVT.

This chain joins TRBV9 and TRBJ2-5, with TRBD2 identical over 7 bases. This CDR3 contains 14 residues. The germline V gene encodes CDR1 SGDLS and CDR2 YYNGEE. The V gene end was trimmed by 1 base and the J gene end by 2 bases; junction bases not matched to a gene: 2. The CDR3 DNA reads as TGTGCCAGCAGCGTACGGGGGGAACAAGAGACCCAGTACTTC. As protein: CASSVRGEQETQYF. The whole variable domain, filled in from reference TRBV9 and TRBJ2-5, reads DSGVTQTPKHLITATGQRVTLRCSPRSGDLSVYWYQQSLDQGLQFLIQYYNGEERAKGNILERFSAQQFPDLHSELNLSSLELGDSALYFCASSVRGEQETQYFGPGTRLLVL.

This sequence joins TRBV29-1 and TRBJ1-2; tentatively, D is TRBD1 (5 bases). The ends were cut back, 5 bases at V and 4 bases at J, with 14 bases in the middle. Germline values: CDR1 SQVTM, CDR2 ANQGSEA. The CDR3 runs 13 residues. The CDR3 spells CSVLVDSSYGYTF. The CDR3 nucleotides read TGCAGCGTTTTGGTTGACAGTTCCTATGGCTACACCTTC.

This clone has just a few counts. V usage is TRBV18 and J usage is TRBJ1-1, with 7 nucleotides matching TRBD1. Germline values: CDR1 KGHSH, CDR2 LQKENI. This CDR3 comprises 15 residues. V lost 5 bases and J lost 4; bases outside the gene matches: 10. As DNA, the CDR3 is TGTGCCAGCTCATCAGAGACAGGGAGAATCACTGAAGCTTTCTTT. It codes for CASSSETGRITEAFF.

The chain has TRBV7-2 and TRBJ1-2; D might be TRBD1 (6 bases). CDR1 and CDR2 (germline): SGHTA, FQGNSA. The CDR3 consists of 14 residues. V lost 7 bases to trimming and J lost 7 bases, with 19 bases between them. Here the CDR3 DNA reads TGTGCCAGCACCCGCTGGGAGGGGGACCGTGGCTACACCTTC. Translating it yields CASTRWEGDRGYTF.

This chain uses TRBV27 with TRBJ1-2; D not resolved. Between the trimmed V and J ends, which lost 5 bases and 8 bases, there was a span of 15 bases. Germline lookup yields CDR1 MNHEY and CDR2 SMNVEV (reference sequence). The CDR3 has 13 amino acids. The CDR3 nucleotides read TGTGCCAGCAGTCCCCACTCCCGGGAAGGCTACACCTTC. It specifies CASSPHSREGYTF.

This sequence joins TRBV7-2 and TRBJ1-2; TRBD1 is a possible D gene (5 bases). The CDR3 is made up of 14 amino acids. Germline CDR1 reads SGHTA; CDR2 reads FQGNSA. V shed 1 base and J shed 4 bases, with 10 bases lying between them. The CDR3 region is CASSLDPGGYGYTF. The CDR3 coding sequence is TGTGCCAGCAGCTTAGACCCCGGGGGCTATGGCTACACCTTC.

The rearrangement joins TRBV7-2 to TRBJ2-2, with 8 bases aligning to TRBD2. CDR1 SGHTA and CDR2 FQGNSA come from the germline V gene. This CDR3 is 15 amino acids long. Trimming removed 11 bases from V and 1 base from J; junction bases left unmatched: 9. CDR3 amino acids: CACPGGGRNTGELFF. The CDR3, as DNA: TGTGCCTGTCCCGGGGGGGGGCGGAACACCGGGGAGCTGTTTTTT.

This clone has more than one count but fewer than ten. This chain uses TRBV19 with TRBJ1-1; D not resolved. CDR1 LNHDA and CDR2 SQIVND come from the germline V gene (reference sequence). Between the trimmed V and J ends, which lost 6 bases and 6 bases, there was a span of 11 bases. CDR3 length equals 12 residues. The CDR3 DNA sequence: TGTGCCAGTAGCTTCCTGGCGGCTGAAGCTTTCTTT. Encoded protein: CASSFLAAEAFF.

The chain links TRBV4-3 to TRBJ1-4; D might be TRBD1 (5 bases). V was shortened by 0 bases and J by 8 bases, with 19 bases between the two germline ends. This CDR3 spans 17 amino acids. Germline CDR1 is LGHNA and CDR2 is YSLEER. For the CDR3, the DNA is TGCGCCAGCAGCCAAGATGTGGGTCTGGGGGGAATGGAAAAACTGTTTTTT. Translating it yields CASSQDVGLGGMEKLFF.

This clone turned up a few times. This chain uses TRBV7-9 with TRBJ2-5; 13 bases line up with TRBD2. The CDR3 has 16 residues. CDR1 SEHNR and CDR2 FQNEAQ come from the germline V gene (reference sequence). J was trimmed by 2 bases and V by 3 bases; bases with no gene match: 3. This CDR3 is CASSFQLAGGQETQYF. DNA for the CDR3: TGTGCCAGCAGCTTCCAACTAGCGGGGGGGCAAGAGACCCAGTACTTC.

This clone was seen a handful of times. This chain links TRBV6-5 with TRBJ2-2, with 7 bases identical to TRBD1. Trimming removed 1 base from V and 3 bases from J; junction bases left unmatched: 2. The CDR3 totals 15 residues. CDR1 is MNHEY and CDR2 is SVGAGI in the germline V gene. This CDR3 reads CASSYLGQHTGELFF. Here the CDR3 DNA reads TGTGCCAGCAGTTACTTGGGACAGCACACCGGGGAGCTGTTTTTT.

This chain uses TRBV19 with TRBJ2-7; 8 nucleotides agree with TRBD1. The CDR3 sequence is 14 residues long. With 9 bases clipped from V and 0 bases from J, the junction kept 7 bases outside the gene matches. Germline V CDR1 and CDR2: LNHDA, SQIVND (reference sequence). The CDR3 sequence is CASRVDRDSYEQYF. The CDR3 DNA reads as TGTGCCAGCCGGGTGGACAGGGACTCCTACGAGCAGTACTTC.